Listed here are 26 T cell receptor beta chains from one sample, sequenced in a study of T cell repertoires in cytomegalovirus infection. Using its own MiXCR run on the reads, TCRdb lists one record per CDR3 protein. The sample contains about 280,000 distinct CDR3 sequences, roughly a fifth of which appear only once. What these receptors recognize is not known. Source: cultured PBMCs, taken from culture after CMV antigen stimulation. The receptors were sampled from a human donor in good health (CMV status not recorded). Some clones in this sample may be carry-over from other donors' samples.

In this sample, this clonotype turned up many times. V and J are TRBV7-2 and TRBJ2-2; 8 bases fit TRBD1. The junction had 3 bases not matched to a gene; V was cut back by 5 bases and J by 1 base. Germline lookup yields CDR1 SGHTA and CDR2 FQGNSA. The CDR3 length is 15 residues. The CDR3 DNA reads as TGTGCCAGCAGCCCTGGGACAGGGAACACCGGGGAGCTGTTTTTT. It is translated as CASSPGTGNTGELFF.

This clonotype came up many times. This chain joins TRBV6-2 or TRBV6-3 and TRBJ2-1; no clear D. V was clipped by 2 bases and J by 0 bases, with 8 bases between them. The CDR3 spans 15 residues. Per germline, CDR1 MNHEY and CDR2 SVGEGT. The CDR3 sequence: CASSYGPSSYNEQFF. The CDR3 DNA sequence: TGTGCCAGCAGTTACGGCCCGAGCTCCTACAATGAGCAGTTCTTC.

The chain employs TRBV6-6 and TRBJ1-3; perhaps TRBD1 as D (6 bases). The V end was cut by 5 bases, the J end by 0 bases, with 11 bases between. This CDR3 region has 15 residues. Germline assignment: CDR1 MNHNY and CDR2 SVGAGI (reference sequence). The CDR3 nucleotides are TGTGCCAGCAGTGTCGGGACAACCTCTGGAAACACCATATATTTT. This translates into CASSVGTTSGNTIYF.

The gene calls are TRBV5-4 and TRBJ2-3, with D maybe TRBD2 (5 bases). CDR3 size: 12 residues. Germline V gives CDR1 SGHNT, CDR2 YYREEE (reference sequence). Trimming left V 5 bases short and J 4 bases short, with 8 bases between. The chain's CDR3 is CASRGVADTQYF. The CDR3 coding sequence is TGTGCCAGCAGGGGAGTGGCAGATACGCAGTATTTT.

This clonotype was seen a few times. V and J are TRBV29-1 and TRBJ1-2; 7 nucleotides align to TRBD1. There are 15 residues in the CDR3. Trimming removed 2 bases from V and 7 bases from J; junction bases left unmatched: 13. Germline loops: CDR1 SQVTM, CDR2 ANQGSEA. CDR3 sequence: CSVELGQGVLGGYTF. The CDR3 DNA reads TGCAGCGTTGAATTGGGTCAGGGGGTCCTCGGTGGCTACACCTTC.

At least ten counts were recorded for this clonotype. The genes are TRBV7-2 and TRBJ2-1; 13 bases match TRBD2. The V segment lost 4 bases and the J segment 2 bases; nucleotides outside the gene matches: 2. The CDR3 has 16 amino acids. Germline V lookup: CDR1 SGHTA, CDR2 FQGNSA. The CDR3: CASSSGLAGPYNEQFF. CDR3 DNA: TGTGCCAGCAGCTCGGGACTAGCGGGACCCTACAATGAGCAGTTCTTC.

This sequence joins TRBV15 and TRBJ2-3; maybe TRBD2 (6 bases). CDR3 length: 16 amino acids. V shed 3 bases and J shed 6 bases, with 19 bases lying between them. Germline V gene data show CDR1 as LNHNV and CDR2 as YYDKDF (reference sequence). CDR3 DNA: TGTGCCACCAGCAGTTCCGGGACTTCGACCTTGGATACGCAGTATTTT. It encodes CATSSSGTSTLDTQYF. Combining the CDR3 with reference TRBV15 and TRBJ2-3 gives the whole variable domain DAMVIQNPRYQVTQFGKPVTLSCSQTLNHNVMYWYQQKSSQAPKLLFHYYDKDFNNEADTPDNFQSRRPNTSFCFLDIRSPGLGDTAMYLCATSSSGTSTLDTQYFGPGTRLTVL.

This chain links TRBV7-9 with TRBJ2-7; D is unclear. The germline gives CDR1 SEHNR, CDR2 FQNEAQ (reference sequence). Trimming removed 2 bases at V and 6 bases at J, with 8 bases between. The CDR3 extends over 12 amino acids. CDR3 protein: CASSLWGGEQYV. CDR3 nucleotide sequence: TGTGCCAGCAGCTTATGGGGTGGCGAGCAGTACGTC.

This clonotype was seen more than once but under ten times. The rearrangement uses TRBV12-3 or TRBV12-4 and TRBJ2-5; possibly TRBD2 for D (5 bases). This CDR3 region has 15 residues. V shed 4 bases and J shed 2 bases, with 14 bases lying between them. CDR3 nucleotides: TGTGCCAGCAGTTCCAGGACGGGAATTCAAGAGACCCAGTACTTC. Translating it yields CASSSRTGIQETQYF.

This clonotype has ten or more counts. This sequence joins TRBV7-2 and TRBJ1-2, with unresolved D. The CDR3 covers 15 residues. Trimming took 0 bases from V and 6 from J, leaving 14 bases between them. Germline loops: CDR1 SGHTA, CDR2 FQGNSA. Here the CDR3 DNA reads TGTGCCAGCAGCTTAGCGCCGGGCAGCGCTGATGGCTACACCTTC. This codes for CASSLAPGSADGYTF.

The chain employs TRBV12-3 or TRBV12-4 and TRBJ1-1; D gene uncertain. V was trimmed by 3 bases and J by 3 bases, leaving 11 bases between them. The length of the CDR3 is 14 residues. CDR3 loop: CASSFRPGDTEAFF. The CDR3 DNA follows: TGTGCCAGCAGTTTTAGGCCCGGGGACACTGAAGCTTTCTTT.

This clonotype was counted at least ten times. V usage is TRBV7-2 and J usage is TRBJ2-1; TRBD2 matches 8 bases. The ends lost 2 bases at V and 8 bases at J; junction bases unmatched: 8. The CDR3 is 15 amino acids. Germline CDR1 reads SGHTA; CDR2 reads FQGNSA. The CDR3, as DNA: TGTGCCAGCAGCTTACTGTCTAGCGGGTTGCATGAGCAGTTCTTC. This translates into CASSLLSSGLHEQFF.

Only a few counts were recorded for this clonotype. CDR3 loop: CASSLLLGQGFGRNTEAFF. The CDR3 DNA reads TGTGCCAGCAGCCTCTTATTGGGACAGGGTTTCGGGAGAAACACTGAAGCTTTCTTT. The rearrangement links TRBV7-2 to TRBJ1-1; 9 positions match TRBD1. J lost 2 bases, V lost 5 bases, and 18 bases had no gene match. Germline CDR1 reads SGHTA; CDR2 reads FQGNSA. There are 19 residues in the CDR3.

The rearrangement joins TRBV5-4 to TRBJ2-6; D may be TRBD2 (6 bases). Germline values: CDR1 SGHNT, CDR2 YYREEE (reference sequence). V lost 4 bases, J lost 0 bases, and 14 bases lay in between. CDR3 size: 17 residues. CDR3 coding DNA: TGTGCCAGCAGCGGCGGGACGGTGCTCTCTGGGGCCAACGTCCTGACTTTC. It translates to CASSGGTVLSGANVLTF.

The chain is built from TRBV4-1 and TRBJ2-3; 9 bases line up with TRBD2. The CDR3 runs to 17 residues. The V gene's germline CDR1 is MGHRA and CDR2 YSYEKL. Trimming cost V 0 bases and J 2 bases; bases outside gene matches: 6. CDR3 nucleotides: TGCGCCAGCAGCCAAGAGGGGAGCGGGAGGATCACAGATACGCAGTATTTT. Its protein is CASSQEGSGRITDTQYF.

This sequence joins TRBV20-1 and TRBJ2-1; 7 nucleotides agree with TRBD2. The CDR3 is made up of 18 amino acids. V trimming: 6 bases; J trimming: 0 bases; junction bases outside the gene matches: 17. Germline V CDR1 and CDR2: DFQATT, SNEGSKA (reference sequence). The CDR3 loop is CSATTLAELQSSYNEQFF. The DNA of the CDR3 is TGCAGTGCGACCACCCTAGCGGAACTCCAAAGCTCCTACAATGAGCAGTTCTTC.

This clonotype was counted at least ten times. The chain joins TRBV7-8 to TRBJ2-5, with D tentatively TRBD2 (5 bases). V dropped 5 bases and J dropped 5 bases, with 18 bases sitting between them. CDR1 SGHVS and CDR2 FQNEAQ come from the germline V gene. The CDR3 consists of 15 residues. CDR3 coding DNA: TGTGCCAGCAGCCGCGACACCCCCGGCGGGGAGACCCAGTACTTC. This encodes CASSRDTPGGETQYF.

This clonotype showed up just a few times. The rearrangement uses TRBV20-1 and TRBJ2-1; D gene ambiguous. Germline CDR1 DFQATT, CDR2 SNEGSKA (reference sequence). This CDR3 has 14 residues. Trimming shortened V by 1 base and J by 1 base, and 8 bases separated the two germline ends. The CDR3 DNA reads as TGCAGTGCTAGAGTTTCTAGTTCCTACAATGAGCAGTTCTTC. This codes for CSARVSSSYNEQFF.

V is TRBV6-2 or TRBV6-3 and J is TRBJ2-4; D gene unclear. V shed 2 bases and J shed 0 bases, with 14 bases lying between them. The CDR3 has 17 amino acids. The germline CDR1 and CDR2 sequences are MNHEY and SVGEGT. In DNA form, the CDR3 reads TGTGCCAGCAGTTACGTCTGGTTTATGGTAGCCAAAAACATTCAGTACTTC. It yields the protein CASSYVWFMVAKNIQYF.

The chain couples TRBV28 to TRBJ2-7; 7 nucleotides line up with TRBD2. The CDR3 has 15 residues. V lost 5 bases and J lost 2; bases outside the gene matches: 9. Germline V CDR1 and CDR2: MDHEN, SYDVKM. The CDR3 here is CASSPPGLETYEQYF. The CDR3 DNA reads TGTGCCAGCAGTCCACCCGGACTAGAAACCTACGAGCAGTACTTC.

In its sample, this clonotype was seen many times. The chain couples TRBV7-2 to TRBJ2-1; D not certain. Germline lookup yields CDR1 SGHTA and CDR2 FQGNSA. The CDR3 is 13 amino acids. The V and J ends lost 2 bases and 8 bases respectively, with 10 bases between them. The CDR3 DNA is TGTGCCAGCAGCTTAAGGTCAAAAGATGAGCAGTTCTTC. This gives the protein CASSLRSKDEQFF.

The chain has TRBV20-1 and TRBJ2-1; 14 bases match TRBD2. The CDR3 covers 13 residues. V dropped 8 bases and J dropped 9; count of bases not matched to a gene: 6. Germline V gene sequence: CDR1 DFQATT, CDR2 SNEGSKA (reference sequence). The CDR3, as DNA: TGCAGTCTGACTAGCGGGAGGGCCGCTGAGCAGTTCTTC. Amino acids: CSLTSGRAAEQFF.

This clonotype was counted only a few times. The chain uses TRBV12-3 or TRBV12-4 and TRBJ2-7, with 8 bases identical to TRBD2. With 6 bases clipped from V and 6 bases from J, the junction kept 13 bases outside the gene matches. This CDR3 has 15 amino acids. In nucleotides, the CDR3 is TGTGCCAGCAGCCAAAGCGGGAGCACGTTCCGCGAGCAGTACGTC. Its translation: CASSQSGSTFREQYV.

This clonotype was found many times. V gene TRBV6-5 combines with J gene TRBJ2-1; 10 positions match TRBD2. The germline V gene has CDR1 MNHEY and CDR2 SVGAGI. The CDR3 extends over 14 amino acids. The junction had 3 bases not matched to a gene; V was cut back by 2 bases and J by 8 bases. The CDR3 DNA sequence: TGTGCCAGCAGTTACACGCTAGCGGGAGATGAGCAGTTCTTC. Translated, it gives CASSYTLAGDEQFF.

In its sample, this clonotype was seen a few times. The V gene is TRBV28, the J gene TRBJ1-2; 10 bases match TRBD1. J lost 8 bases, V lost 2 bases, and 5 bases had no gene match. This CDR3 comprises 14 residues. Looked up from germline, CDR1 is MDHEN and CDR2 is SYDVKM. Here the CDR3 reads CASSLRDRGGGYTF. As DNA, the CDR3 is TGTGCCAGCAGTTTACGGGACAGGGGTGGCGGCTACACCTTC.

The chain couples TRBV11-1 to TRBJ2-1; 14 bases match TRBD2. CDR3 size: 17 residues. Germline V gene data show CDR1 as SGHAT and CDR2 as FQDESV (reference sequence). J gave up 6 bases and V 5 bases, and 9 bases lay outside the gene matches. CDR3 sequence: CASSPRLAGGPFNEQFF. The CDR3 bases are TGTGCCAGCAGCCCCCGACTAGCGGGAGGGCCTTTCAATGAGCAGTTCTTC.